These 2 T cell receptor beta chains share one sample of origin, sequenced in a study of T cell repertoires in cytomegalovirus infection. Their specific antigens are unknown. TCRdb analysed the reads with MiXCR anew, one entry per CDR3 protein. The data show 100,000 to 150,000 distinct CDR3 sequences, more than 20% seen once. The source material was PBMCs, sequenced either directly or after in vitro stimulation (not recorded which). The source is a human donor in good health (CMV status not recorded). Some clones in this sample may be carry-over from other donors' samples.

This clonotype has a handful of counts. The chain uses TRBV10-3 and TRBJ2-5; 12 nucleotides line up with TRBD1. The CDR3 contains 15 residues. Germline loops: CDR1 ENHRY, CDR2 SYGVKD. The trim removed 3 bases at V and 7 bases at J, leaving 6 bases unmatched. The CDR3 loop reads CAISEGTGGSWTQYF. As DNA, the CDR3 is TGTGCCATCAGTGAAGGGACAGGGGGCTCGTGGACCCAGTACTTC.

There are many counts of this clonotype. CDR3 bases: TGTGCCAGCAGCCGCCTCGGGGGTTACTATGGCTACACCTTC. It yields the protein CASSRLGGYYGYTF. The chain has TRBV6-1 and TRBJ1-2, with a tentative D call TRBD1 (5 bases). CDR1 and CDR2 from the germline V gene are MNHNS and SASEGT. Trimming shortened V by 6 bases and J by 3 bases, and 14 bases separated the two germline ends. This CDR3 comprises 14 residues.